The entry below gives a single T cell receptor beta chain sequence along with its context. The target of this receptor is not known. No base-level quality is on record; no much larger clone is a single base apart. These data originate in a study of T-cell reconstitution after alpha-beta-depleted transplantation in children (dated by TCRdb to about 2016). Study-wide context: The study quantitatively tracked T-cell immune reconstitution after TCRalphabeta/CD19-depleted allogeneic hematopoietic cell transplantation in children using TCR repertoire profiling.

The receptor library was made with PCR. Sequenced on an Illumina HiSeq 2500. Molecular barcoding was employed in the preparation of TCR libraries, with unique molecular identifiers being used to normalize TCRbeta repertoire quantification. TCRdb applied fastp at Q25 and MiXCR to the public reads, then kept only in-frame beta chains. Each entry is one CDR3 protein sequence, shown with its most common DNA and genes. This sample holds about 580,000 distinct CDR3 sequences; 20% to 30% were observed only once. The ten largest clonotypes hold approximately 33% of the sample. Findings and caveats that apply to the study as a whole: Over subsequent months, a decline in hyperexpanded clone frequencies was noted, and after one year, T-cell counts and TCRbeta diversity were mostly ascribed to newly produced T cells. In some patients, the high TCRbeta diversity seen at day 60 was put down to recipient T cells and intrathymic progenitors that had survived conditioning. About two months after transplant, the apparently early recovery of alphabetaT-cell counts reportedly depended on just several hundred clones that had expanded rapidly and came from non-depleted graft cells.

From the germline V gene, CDR1 is SGHAT and CDR2 is FQNNGV. Spanning cysteine to phenylalanine, the CDR3 consists of 14 amino acids. The DNA shown is the 42-base CDR3, in frame from base 1. V loses 4 bases at its end and J loses 6 bases; junction bases beyond the gene matches: 2. The treatment or condition label on this specimen signifies: allogeneic hematopoietic cell transplantation with graft depleted of TCRalphabeta T cells and CD19 B cells. The children who served as transplant recipients had been given grafts of TCRalphabeta/CD19-depleted allogeneic hematopoietic cells. The sequences come from PBMCs, collected before TCRalphabeta/CD19-depleted stem cell transplant. The V and J genes are TRBV11-2 and TRBJ2-3; TRBD2 aligns with 12 central bases. The sequence was collected from a boy in the first two years of life with Wiskott-Aldrich syndrome, due to receive a stem cell transplant. The CDR3 protein: CASSSSGGEDTQYF. The nucleotide sequence reads as follows: TGTGCCAGCAGCTCTAGCGGGGGGGAGGATACGCAGTATTTT.